Only one count was recorded for the clone carrying this T cell receptor beta chain. This sample is part of a study of T cell changes during pregnancy in multiple sclerosis. Clones were sequenced by immunoSEQ multiplex PCR, and TCRdb holds only the in-frame ones, with some missing. The sample carries around 95,000 clones, around 92% recorded once. The CDR3 is 15 residues long. From germline, CDR1 is MNHNS and CDR2 SASEGT. With 1 base clipped from V and 5 bases from J, the junction kept 6 bases outside the gene matches. This receptor was identified in a female donor with multiple sclerosis, enrolled in a pregnancy study. This specimen was peripheral blood, taken after pregnancy. This sequence joins TRBV6-1 and TRBJ1-1; TRBD1 aligns across 8 bases. CDR3 in amino acids: CASSEGTGPGTEAFF. DNA for the CDR3: TGTGCCAGCAGTGAAGGGACAGGGCCCGGGACTGAAGCTTTCTTT.